This T cell receptor (beta chain) was profiled in a study of cytomegalovirus exposure and HLA in healthy donors. Study-wide results and caveats: Rarity held for most TCR sequences, but there were some public TCRs that occurred in many donors. Altogether, 150 to 200 TCR beta chains were recorded as cytomegalovirus-associated. In a later analysis, first-cohort TCR clusters were found to tend to co-occur in the approximately 110 validation repertoires.

Concerning this clone itself: The target antigen is unknown.

The CDR3 has 16 residues. The V gene lost 2 bases and the J gene lost 0 bases, with 16 bases spanning the gap. Germline CDR1 SQVTM, CDR2 ANQGSEA. Produced via immunoSEQ multiplex PCR; TCRdb's table is partial and in-frame only. The data show about 160,000 clones, roughly nine tenths seen once. What was sequenced was PBMCs. The chain couples TRBV29-1 to TRBJ1-1; weak D call: TRBD1 (5 bases). The clonotype originates from a woman aged 30 to 39 in good health and CMV-seronegative. The CDR3 nucleotides read TGCAGCGTTGAAAGACTGATATCGGACATGAACACTGAAGCTTTCTTT. Its protein is CSVERLISDMNTEAFF.